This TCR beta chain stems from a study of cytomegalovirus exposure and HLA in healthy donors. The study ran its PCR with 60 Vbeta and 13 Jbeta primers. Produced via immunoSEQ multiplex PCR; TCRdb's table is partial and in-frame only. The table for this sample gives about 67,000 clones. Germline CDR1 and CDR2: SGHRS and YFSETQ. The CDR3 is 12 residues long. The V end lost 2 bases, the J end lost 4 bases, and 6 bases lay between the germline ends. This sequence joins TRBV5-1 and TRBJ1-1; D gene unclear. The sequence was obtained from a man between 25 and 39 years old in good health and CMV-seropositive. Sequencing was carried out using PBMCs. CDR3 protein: CASSFGPTEAFF. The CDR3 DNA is TGCGCCAGCAGCTTTGGGCCCACTGAAGCTTTCTTT. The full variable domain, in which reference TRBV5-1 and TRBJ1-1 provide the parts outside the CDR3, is KAGVTQTPRYLIKTRGQQVTLSCSPISGHRSVSWYQQTPGQGLQFLFEYFSETQRNKGNFPGRFSGRQFSNSRSEMNVSTLELGDSALYLCASSFGPTEAFFGQGTRLTVV.